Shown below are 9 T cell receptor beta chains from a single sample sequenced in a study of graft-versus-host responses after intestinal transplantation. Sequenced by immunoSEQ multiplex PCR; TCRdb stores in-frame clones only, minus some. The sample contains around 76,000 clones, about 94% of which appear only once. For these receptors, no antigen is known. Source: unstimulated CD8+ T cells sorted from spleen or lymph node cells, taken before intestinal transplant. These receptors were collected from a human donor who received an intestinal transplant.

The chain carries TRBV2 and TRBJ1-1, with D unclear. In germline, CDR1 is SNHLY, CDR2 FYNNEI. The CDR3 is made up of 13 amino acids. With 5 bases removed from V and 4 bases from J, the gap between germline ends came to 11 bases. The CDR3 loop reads CASSFSKLTEAFF. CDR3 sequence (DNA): TGTGCCAGCAGTTTCAGTAAGCTCACTGAAGCTTTCTTT.

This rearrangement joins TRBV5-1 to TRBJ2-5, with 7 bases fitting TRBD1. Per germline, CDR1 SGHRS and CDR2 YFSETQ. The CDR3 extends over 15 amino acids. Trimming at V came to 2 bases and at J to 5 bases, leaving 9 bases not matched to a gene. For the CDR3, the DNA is TGCGCCAGCAGCTTCCCCATACAGGGGACGGAGACCCAGTACTTC. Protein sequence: CASSFPIQGTETQYF.

The CDR3 DNA sequence: TGTGCCAGCAGCTTAGAGGCGGTAGGCGAGCAGTACTTC. Translated: CASSLEAVGEQYF. V is TRBV11-2 and J is TRBJ2-7, with D hard to call. This CDR3 is 13 amino acids long. Germline V gene data show CDR1 as SGHAT and CDR2 as FQNNGV. The V gene lost 0 bases and the J gene lost 6 bases, with 9 bases spanning the gap.

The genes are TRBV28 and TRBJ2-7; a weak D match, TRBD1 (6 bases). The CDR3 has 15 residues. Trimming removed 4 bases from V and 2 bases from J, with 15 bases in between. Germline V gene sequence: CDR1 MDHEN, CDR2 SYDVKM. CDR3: CASSSPRTVPYEQYF. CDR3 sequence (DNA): TGTGCCAGCAGTTCCCCTCGGACAGTCCCCTACGAGCAGTACTTC.

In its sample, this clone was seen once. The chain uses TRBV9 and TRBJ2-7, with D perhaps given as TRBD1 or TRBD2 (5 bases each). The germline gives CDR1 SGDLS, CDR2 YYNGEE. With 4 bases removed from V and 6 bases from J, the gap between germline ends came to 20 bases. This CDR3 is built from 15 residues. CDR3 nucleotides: TGTGCCAGCAGCTTGGACCCGGGACCTAGGGGCGAGCAGTACTTC. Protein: CASSLDPGPRGEQYF.

CDR3 residues: CASMARQGNTGELFF. The CDR3 bases are TGTGCCAGTATGGCTCGACAGGGGAACACCGGGGAGCTGTTTTTT. The chain employs TRBV19 and TRBJ2-2; 7 nucleotides agree with TRBD1. Per germline, CDR1 LNHDA and CDR2 SQIVND (reference sequence). The CDR3 spans 15 residues. J was trimmed by 1 base and V by 7 bases; bases with no gene match: 6.

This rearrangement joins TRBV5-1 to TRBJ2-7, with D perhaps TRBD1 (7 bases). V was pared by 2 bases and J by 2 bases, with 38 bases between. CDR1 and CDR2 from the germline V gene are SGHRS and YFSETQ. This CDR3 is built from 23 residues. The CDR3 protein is CASSFSGFREFNRGQYLPYEQYF. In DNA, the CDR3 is TGCGCCAGCAGCTTTTCGGGGTTCCGGGAGTTTAATAGGGGACAGTATTTACCCTACGAGCAGTACTTC.

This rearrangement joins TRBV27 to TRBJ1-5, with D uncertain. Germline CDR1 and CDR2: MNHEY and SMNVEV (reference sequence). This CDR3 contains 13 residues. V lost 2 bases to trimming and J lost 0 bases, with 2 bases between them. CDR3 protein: CASSLISNQPQHF. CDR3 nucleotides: TGTGCCAGCAGTTTAATTAGCAATCAGCCCCAGCATTTT.

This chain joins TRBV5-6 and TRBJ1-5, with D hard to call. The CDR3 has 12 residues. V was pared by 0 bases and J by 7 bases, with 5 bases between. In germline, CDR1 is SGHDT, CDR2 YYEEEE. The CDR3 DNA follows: TGTGCCAGCAGCTTGGGAATCCAGCCCCAGCATTTT. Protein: CASSLGIQPQHF.